A single sample gave rise to the 24 T cell receptor beta chains below, sequenced in a study of blood T cell repertoires in COVID-19. The method was immunoSEQ multiplex PCR; TCRdb's version includes in-frame clones alone and lacks a portion of them. The sample lists fewer than 300,000 clones, 80% to 90% seen once, with about 4.1% in the top ten. The sequencing sample was made of PBMCs or T cells enriched from blood (not recorded which). These receptor sequences come from a woman aged 25 to 39 who had recovered from COVID-19.

The CDR3 coding sequence is TGTGCCTGGACCGAAGACAGGCACAACACTGAAGCTTTCTTT. The encoded protein is CAWTEDRHNTEAFF. This rearrangement joins TRBV30 to TRBJ1-1; possible D gene TRBD1, 6 bases. The germline CDR1 and CDR2 sequences are GTSNPN and SVGIG (reference sequence). The CDR3 runs to 14 residues. Trimming took 4 bases from V and 2 from J, leaving 14 bases between them.

The rearrangement links TRBV27 to TRBJ1-5; D is perhaps TRBD1 (6 bases). CDR3 length equals 13 residues. Looked up from germline, CDR1 is MNHEY and CDR2 is SMNVEV (reference sequence). Trimming cost V 3 bases and J 5 bases, with 8 bases left between them. The CDR3 region has the DNA TGTGCCAGCAGTTTTACAGGGCATCAGCCCCAGCATTTT. The encoded protein is CASSFTGHQPQHF.

The chain recombines TRBV6-5 with TRBJ1-1; D is possibly TRBD1 (5 bases). The V end was cut by 7 bases, the J end by 3 bases, with 12 bases between. The CDR3 runs to 13 residues. Per germline, CDR1 MNHEY and CDR2 SVGAGI. Here the CDR3 reads CASNWGGHTEAFF. As DNA, the CDR3 is TGTGCCAGCAATTGGGGGGGACACACTGAAGCTTTCTTT.

The V and J genes are TRBV2 and TRBJ1-5; TRBD1 matches at 10 bases. The V gene's germline CDR1 is SNHLY and CDR2 FYNNEI. V dropped 6 bases and J dropped 6; count of bases not matched to a gene: 8. The CDR3 consists of 15 residues. As DNA, the CDR3 is TGTGCCAGCAGCGGGGACAGGGGAAACGGTCAGCCCCAGCATTTT. Translation: CASSGDRGNGQPQHF.

The chain joins TRBV11-1 to TRBJ2-2; D is possibly TRBD2 (6 bases). Germline loops: CDR1 SGHAT, CDR2 FQDESV (reference sequence). The CDR3 covers 13 residues. V was shortened by 5 bases and J by 6 bases, with 10 bases between the two germline ends. This chain's CDR3 is CASSLGEAGELFF. The CDR3 DNA reads TGTGCCAGCAGCCTAGGGGAGGCCGGGGAGCTGTTTTTT.

The chain recombines TRBV7-8 with TRBJ2-7, with D possibly TRBD2 on 7 matching bases. V dropped 3 bases and J dropped 7 bases, with 16 bases sitting between them. Germline V lookup: CDR1 SGHVS, CDR2 FQNEAQ. The CDR3 sequence is 14 residues long. The CDR3 nucleotides read TGTGCCAGCAGCTTTGGGCGGGGGCCGGGAGAGCAGTACTTC. This encodes CASSFGRGPGEQYF.

This chain joins TRBV7-9 and TRBJ2-7; D gene uncertain. Germline CDR1 reads SEHNR; CDR2 reads FQNEAQ (reference sequence). This CDR3 region has 13 residues. V was cut by 2 bases and J by 6 bases, with 11 bases left in between. The CDR3: CASSLSLSGEQYF. The CDR3 DNA reads as TGTGCCAGCAGCTTATCCCTTAGTGGCGAGCAGTACTTC.

The V call is TRBV5-3, the J call TRBJ2-7; D unclear. TRBV5-3 is given ORF status, its function remaining uncertain. Trimming took 5 bases from V and 5 from J, leaving 8 bases between them. The CDR3 has 11 amino acids. CDR3 sequence: CARSECHEQYF. The CDR3 nucleotides are TGTGCCAGAAGTGAGTGCCACGAGCAGTACTTC.

CDR3 DNA sequence: TGTGCCAGCAGCCCCCATCGCCGGACAGAAGACTATGAGCAGTTCTTC. It is translated as CASSPHRRTEDYEQFF. The chain combines TRBV7-2 with TRBJ2-1; D might be TRBD1 (6 bases). Trimming cost V 5 bases and J 8 bases, with 22 bases left between them. From germline, CDR1 is SGHTA and CDR2 FQGNSA. This CDR3 contains 16 residues.

The chain uses TRBV7-8 and TRBJ2-1; 7 bases match TRBD2. The CDR3 spans 16 residues. V lost 3 bases to trimming and J lost 5 bases; unmatched junction nucleotides: 10. Germline-derived CDR1 and CDR2 are SGHVS and FQNEAQ. CDR3 DNA: TGTGCCAGCAGCTTGGAGCAGGGACTACTAAACAATGAGCAGTTCTTC. Protein sequence: CASSLEQGLLNNEQFF.

CDR3 sequence: CASSELGREGYTF. CDR3 coding DNA: TGCGCCAGCAGTGAGCTGGGGCGGGAGGGCTACACCTTC. The chain couples TRBV10-2 to TRBJ1-2; maybe TRBD1 (5 bases). Trimming left V 2 bases short and J 8 bases short, with 12 bases between. Germline V gene data show CDR1 as WSHSY and CDR2 as SAAADI. The CDR3 totals 13 residues.

The rearrangement links TRBV28 to TRBJ2-7, with 7 bases that match TRBD1. The J segment lost 10 bases and the V segment lost 4 bases, leaving 4 bases of the junction unmatched. Germline CDR1 reads MDHEN; CDR2 reads SYDVKM. The CDR3 length is 11 residues. The CDR3 region has the DNA TGTGCCAGCAGTTCCCGACAGGGCCAGTACTTC. Translating gives CASSSRQGQYF.

The chain links TRBV3-1 (or the pseudogene TRBV3-2) to TRBJ1-6, with TRBD1 matching 7 bases. The V gene's germline CDR1 is LGHDT and CDR2 YNNKEL (reference sequence). The CDR3 contains 17 residues. V was clipped by 0 bases and J by 0 bases; unmatched bases: 2. CDR3 sequence: CASSQEGQLSYNSPLHF. The DNA for the CDR3 is TGTGCCAGCAGCCAAGAGGGACAGCTCTCCTATAATTCACCCCTCCACTTT.

V gene TRBV12-3 or TRBV12-4 combines with J gene TRBJ2-5; TRBD1 might be the D (6 bases). Trimming removed 6 bases at V and 5 bases at J, with 10 bases between. The CDR3 has 12 amino acids. Written as DNA, the CDR3 is TGTGCCAGCAGCCTCCAGGGGGAGACCCAGTACTTC. Protein: CASSLQGETQYF.

V and J are TRBV19 and TRBJ1-3; D is uncertain. V was clipped by 1 base and J by 0 bases, with 22 bases between them. The CDR3 is made up of 20 amino acids. The germline V gene has CDR1 LNHDA and CDR2 SQIVND (reference sequence). In DNA, the CDR3 is TGTGCCAGTAGTATAGTGAGAGGGCTCGTGTTGCCGGGCTCTGGAAACACCATATATTTT. It specifies CASSIVRGLVLPGSGNTIYF.

The table lists this clone with a count of one. V gene TRBV24-1 combines with J gene TRBJ2-2; the match to TRBD1 covers 9 bases. The germline CDR1 and CDR2 sequences are KGHDR and SFDVKD. The CDR3 extends over 15 amino acids. Trimming cost V 7 bases and J 5 bases; bases outside gene matches: 7. CDR3 nucleotide sequence: TGTGCCACCAGGGAGACAGGGGGAAGGACCGGGGAGCTGTTTTTT. This encodes CATRETGGRTGELFF.

This clone appeared once. The gene calls are TRBV16 and TRBJ1-1; D is unclear. The CDR3 has 12 residues. CDR1 and CDR2 from the germline V gene are KGHSY and FQNENV. V was cut by 0 bases and J by 7 bases, with 6 bases left in between. Written as DNA, the CDR3 is TGTGCCAGCAGCCAATCCGGCGGTGAAGCTTTCTTT. Translated: CASSQSGGEAFF.

This clone appeared once. This sequence joins TRBV19 and TRBJ1-5; 7 positions agree with TRBD1. Trimming took 4 bases from V and 0 from J; bases not matched to a gene: 9. The CDR3 extends over 17 amino acids. Germline V gene sequence: CDR1 LNHDA, CDR2 SQIVND (reference sequence). CDR3 bases: TGTGCCAGTAGTACCGATGGGGACAGCAATAGCAATCAGCCCCAGCATTTT. Residues: CASSTDGDSNSNQPQHF.

The chain links TRBV7-6 to TRBJ2-1, with 10 bases fitting TRBD1. CDR1 and CDR2 (germline): SGHVS, FNYEAQ. There are 15 residues in the CDR3. V shed 5 bases, J shed 6 bases, and the junction held 7 bases outside the gene matches. The CDR3 DNA reads TGTGCCAGCAGCATGGGACAGGGGCCCTCCAATGAGCAGTTCTTC. This sequence encodes CASSMGQGPSNEQFF. Using reference TRBV7-6 and TRBJ2-1 for the parts outside the CDR3, the full variable domain is GAGVSQSPRYKVTKRGQDVALRCDPISGHVSLYWYRQALGQGPEFLTYFNYEAQQDKSGLPNDRFSAERPEGSISTLTIQRTEQRDSAMYRCASSMGQGPSNEQFFGPGTRLTVL.

This chain links TRBV30 with TRBJ2-6; tentative D call: TRBD1 (6 bases). Germline V CDR1 and CDR2: GTSNPN, SVGIG (reference sequence). This CDR3 region has 15 residues. The V end was cut by 3 bases, the J end by 3 bases, with 12 bases between. The CDR3 protein is CAWSENRVGANVLTF. CDR3 DNA sequence: TGTGCCTGGAGCGAGAACAGGGTTGGGGCCAACGTCCTGACTTTC.

V usage is TRBV12-3 or TRBV12-4 and J usage is TRBJ1-3, with no clear D. V lost 6 bases, J lost 0 bases, and 6 bases lay in between. The CDR3 runs to 13 residues. CDR3 in DNA: TGTGCCAGCAGCCGGGACTCTGGAAACACCATATATTTT. Its translation is CASSRDSGNTIYF.

The V call is TRBV6-5, the J call TRBJ1-5, with 10 bases fitting TRBD1. The CDR3 has 14 residues. V shed 8 bases and J 5 bases; nucleotides not matched to a gene: 6. Germline values: CDR1 MNHEY, CDR2 SVGAGI. The CDR3 coding sequence is TGTGCCAGCTCTCCGGGACAGGGGTATCAGCCCCAGCATTTT. This sequence encodes CASSPGQGYQPQHF.

The chain has TRBV10-3 and TRBJ2-4; TRBD1 agrees at 7 bases. This CDR3 comprises 14 residues. The V and J ends lost 10 bases and 8 bases, in that order; junction bases with no gene match: 14. The germline gives CDR1 ENHRY, CDR2 SYGVKD. The CDR3 spells CATAPQGERDIQYF. CDR3 sequence (DNA): TGTGCCACCGCTCCCCAGGGGGAACGGGACATTCAGTACTTC.

The J gene is TRBJ2-1, the V gene TRBV28; 8 nucleotides line up with TRBD1. Per germline, CDR1 MDHEN and CDR2 SYDVKM. V shed 5 bases, J shed 4 bases, and the junction held 10 bases outside the gene matches. This CDR3 contains 16 residues. The chain's CDR3 is CASSPQGAGRYNEQFF. The CDR3 DNA reads as TGTGCCAGCAGTCCCCAGGGGGCGGGTAGATACAATGAGCAGTTCTTC.